Ten or more counts support the clone carrying this TCR beta chain. The time point was: newly diagnosed GD, antithyroid drugs for less than 3 months. There was RNA extracted from PBMCs, and the TCR library was made from it. The data are from a study of regulatory T cells in long-lasting Graves disease. V gave up 8 bases and J gave up 3 bases; unmatched junction bases: 15. Germline V gives CDR1 DFQATT, CDR2 SNEGSKA (reference sequence). This CDR3 region has 16 residues. Construction of the TCR beta libraries employed iRepertoire HTBI primers in conjunction with Arm-PCR of CDR3 regions. TCRdb used MiXCR to reprocess the multiplex PCR reads, holding one entry per CDR3 protein. Of roughly 530,000 distinct CDR3 sequences detected, roughly 16% appear once; the ten largest clones hold 20% to 25%. These sequences were also reported in another study, on T cells in Graves' hyperthyroidism and ophthalmopathy.

The sequence was collected from a woman aged 35 to 60 with Graves disease. The rearrangement joins TRBV20-1 to TRBJ2-3; 9 bases are shared with TRBD2. The sequencing used peripheral blood mononuclear cells (PBMCs), collected at new diagnosis, from a patient treated with antithyroid drugs. CDR3 amino acids: CSKLAGGNLRTDTQYF. In DNA form, the CDR3 reads TGCAGTAAACTAGCGGGCGGAAACCTTAGGACAGATACGCAGTATTTT.